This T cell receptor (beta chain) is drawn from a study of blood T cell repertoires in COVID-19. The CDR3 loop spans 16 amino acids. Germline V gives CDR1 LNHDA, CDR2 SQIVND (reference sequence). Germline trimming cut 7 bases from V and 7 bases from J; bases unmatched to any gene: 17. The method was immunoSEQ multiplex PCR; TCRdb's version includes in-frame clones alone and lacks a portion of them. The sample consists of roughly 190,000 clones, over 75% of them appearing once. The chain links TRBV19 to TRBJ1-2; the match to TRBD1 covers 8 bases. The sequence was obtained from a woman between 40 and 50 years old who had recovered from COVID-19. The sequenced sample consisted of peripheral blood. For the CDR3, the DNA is TGTGCCAGTACCTCCGTCGGGGGGCAGGGGGCAGGTGGCTACACCTTC. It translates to CASTSVGGQGAGGYTF.